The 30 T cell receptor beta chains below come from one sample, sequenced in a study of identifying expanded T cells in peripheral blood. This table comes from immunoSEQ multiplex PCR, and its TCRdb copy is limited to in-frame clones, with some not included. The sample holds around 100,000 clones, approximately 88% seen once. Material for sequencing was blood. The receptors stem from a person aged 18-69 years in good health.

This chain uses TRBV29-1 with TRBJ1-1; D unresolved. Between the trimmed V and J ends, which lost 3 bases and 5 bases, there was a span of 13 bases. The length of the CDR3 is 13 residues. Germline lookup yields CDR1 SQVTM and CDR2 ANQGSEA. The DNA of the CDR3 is TGCAGCGTTGACTTTGCCGGGGAGACTGAAGCTTTCTTT. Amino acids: CSVDFAGETEAFF.

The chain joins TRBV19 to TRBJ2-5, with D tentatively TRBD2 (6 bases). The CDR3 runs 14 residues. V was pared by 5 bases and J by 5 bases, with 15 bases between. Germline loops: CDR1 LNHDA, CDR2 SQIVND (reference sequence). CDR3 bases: TGTGCCAGTAGTGTGACTAGAGGCCGGGAGACCCAGTACTTC. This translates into CASSVTRGRETQYF.

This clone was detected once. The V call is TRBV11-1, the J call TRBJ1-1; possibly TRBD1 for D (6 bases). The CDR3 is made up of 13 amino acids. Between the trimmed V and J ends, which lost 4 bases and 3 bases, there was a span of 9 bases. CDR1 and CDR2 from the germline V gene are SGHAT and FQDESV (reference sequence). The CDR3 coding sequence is TGTGCCAGCAGCTCAGGGGTTTACACTGAAGCTTTCTTT. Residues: CASSSGVYTEAFF.

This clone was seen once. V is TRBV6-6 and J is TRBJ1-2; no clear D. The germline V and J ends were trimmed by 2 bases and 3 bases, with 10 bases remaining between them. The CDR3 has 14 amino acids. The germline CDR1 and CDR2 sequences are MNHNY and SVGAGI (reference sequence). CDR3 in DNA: TGTGCCAGCAGTTACAGCGTGACTGACTATGGCTACACCTTC. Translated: CASSYSVTDYGYTF.

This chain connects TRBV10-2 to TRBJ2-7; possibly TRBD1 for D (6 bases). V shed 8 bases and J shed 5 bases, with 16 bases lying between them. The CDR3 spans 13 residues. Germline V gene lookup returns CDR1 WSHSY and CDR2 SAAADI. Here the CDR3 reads CASVSRTVNEQYF. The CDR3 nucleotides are TGCGCCAGCGTTTCTAGGACAGTGAACGAGCAGTACTTC.

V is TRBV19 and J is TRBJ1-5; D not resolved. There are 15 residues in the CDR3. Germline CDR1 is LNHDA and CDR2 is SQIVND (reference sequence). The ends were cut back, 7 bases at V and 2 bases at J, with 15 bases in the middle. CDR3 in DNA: TGTGCCAGTACTCCCCCCCGGTGGGGCAATCAGCCCCAGCATTTT. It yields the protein CASTPPRWGNQPQHF.

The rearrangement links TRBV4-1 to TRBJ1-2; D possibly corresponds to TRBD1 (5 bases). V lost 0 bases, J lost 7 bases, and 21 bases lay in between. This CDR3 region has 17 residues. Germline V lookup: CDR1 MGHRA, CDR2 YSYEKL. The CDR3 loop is CASSQDLRRGESSGYTF. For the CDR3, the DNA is TGCGCCAGCAGCCAAGATCTCAGGAGGGGCGAGTCGAGTGGCTACACCTTC.

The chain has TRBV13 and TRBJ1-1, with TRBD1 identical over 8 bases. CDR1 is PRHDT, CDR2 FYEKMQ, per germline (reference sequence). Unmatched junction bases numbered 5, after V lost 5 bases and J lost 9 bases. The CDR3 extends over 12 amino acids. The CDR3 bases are TGTGCCAGCAGCCCCGGACAGGGACAAGCTTTCTTT. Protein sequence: CASSPGQGQAFF.

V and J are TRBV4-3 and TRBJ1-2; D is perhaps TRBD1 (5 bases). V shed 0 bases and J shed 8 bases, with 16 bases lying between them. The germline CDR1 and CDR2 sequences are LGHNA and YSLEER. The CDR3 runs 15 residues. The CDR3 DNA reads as TGCGCCAGCAGCCAAGATTGGGGCAGGGAAGGGGGCTACACCTTC. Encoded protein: CASSQDWGREGGYTF.

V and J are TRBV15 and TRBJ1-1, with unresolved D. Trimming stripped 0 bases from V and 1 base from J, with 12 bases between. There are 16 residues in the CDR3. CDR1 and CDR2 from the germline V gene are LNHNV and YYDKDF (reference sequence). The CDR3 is CATSRDLSWGNTEAFF. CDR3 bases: TGTGCCACCAGCAGAGACCTGTCATGGGGGAACACTGAAGCTTTCTTT. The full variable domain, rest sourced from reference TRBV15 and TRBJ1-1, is DAMVIQNPRYQVTQFGKPVTLSCSQTLNHNVMYWYQQKSSQAPKLLFHYYDKDFNNEADTPDNFQSRRPNTSFCFLDIRSPGLGDTAMYLCATSRDLSWGNTEAFFGQGTRLTVV.

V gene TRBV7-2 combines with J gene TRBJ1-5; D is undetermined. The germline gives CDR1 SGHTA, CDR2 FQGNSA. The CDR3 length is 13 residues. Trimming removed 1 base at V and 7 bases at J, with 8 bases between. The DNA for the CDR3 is TGTGCCAGCAGCTTAGACGGAGGCCAGCCCCAGCATTTT. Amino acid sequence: CASSLDGGQPQHF.

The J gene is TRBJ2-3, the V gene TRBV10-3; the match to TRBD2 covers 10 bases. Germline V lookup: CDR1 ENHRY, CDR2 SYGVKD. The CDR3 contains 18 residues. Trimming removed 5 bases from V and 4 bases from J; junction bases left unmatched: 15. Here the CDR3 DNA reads TGTGCCATCAGTAACCCCCCACTCACTAGCGGGACCCCAGATACGCAGTATTTT. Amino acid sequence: CAISNPPLTSGTPDTQYF.

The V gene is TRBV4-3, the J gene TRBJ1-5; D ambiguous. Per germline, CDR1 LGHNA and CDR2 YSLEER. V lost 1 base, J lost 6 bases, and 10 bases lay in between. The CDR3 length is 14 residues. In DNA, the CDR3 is TGCGCCAGCAGCCAAGGTACGGTTTCTCAGCCCCAGCATTTT. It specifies CASSQGTVSQPQHF.

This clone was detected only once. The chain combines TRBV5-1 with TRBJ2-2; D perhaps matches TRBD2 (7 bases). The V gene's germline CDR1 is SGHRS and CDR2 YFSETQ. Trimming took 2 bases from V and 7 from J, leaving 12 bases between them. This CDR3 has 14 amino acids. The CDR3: CASSLYREGGELFF. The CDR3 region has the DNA TGCGCCAGCAGCTTATACAGGGAGGGCGGGGAGCTGTTTTTT.

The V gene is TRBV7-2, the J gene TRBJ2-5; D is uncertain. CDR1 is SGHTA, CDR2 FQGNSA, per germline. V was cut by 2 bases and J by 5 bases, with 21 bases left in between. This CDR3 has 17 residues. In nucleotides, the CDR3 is TGTGCCAGCAGCTTATTACCCGTCGTCACCCTCGGGGAGACCCAGTACTTC. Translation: CASSLLPVVTLGETQYF.

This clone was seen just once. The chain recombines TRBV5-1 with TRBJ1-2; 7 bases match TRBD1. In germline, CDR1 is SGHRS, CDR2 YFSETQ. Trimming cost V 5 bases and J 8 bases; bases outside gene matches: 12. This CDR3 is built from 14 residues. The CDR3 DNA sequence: TGCGCCAGCAGGGCAACAATACAGGGGTACGGCTACACCTTC. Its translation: CASRATIQGYGYTF.

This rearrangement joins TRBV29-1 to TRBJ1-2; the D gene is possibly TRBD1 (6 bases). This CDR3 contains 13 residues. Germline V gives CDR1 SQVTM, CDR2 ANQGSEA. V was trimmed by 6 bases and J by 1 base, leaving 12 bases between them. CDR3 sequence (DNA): TGCAGCGTCTTAAGACAGGATAACTATGGCTACACCTTC. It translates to CSVLRQDNYGYTF. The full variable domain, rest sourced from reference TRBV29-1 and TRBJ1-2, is SAVISQKPSRDICQRGTSLTIQCQVDSQVTMMFWYRQQPGQSLTLIATANQGSEATYESGFVIDKFPISRPNLTFSTLTVSNMSPEDSSIYLCSVLRQDNYGYTFGSGTRLTVV.

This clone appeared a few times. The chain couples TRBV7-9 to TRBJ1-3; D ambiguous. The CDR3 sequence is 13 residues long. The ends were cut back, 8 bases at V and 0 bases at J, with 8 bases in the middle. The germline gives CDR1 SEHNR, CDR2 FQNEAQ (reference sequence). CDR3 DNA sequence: TGTGCCAGCGGTGAGAACTCTGGAAACACCATATATTTT. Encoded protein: CASGENSGNTIYF.

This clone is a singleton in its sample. CDR3 sequence (DNA): TGTGCCAGCAGCTTGACAGGGGCCAACTCTGGAAACACCATATATTTT. It specifies CASSLTGANSGNTIYF. V is TRBV11-2 and J is TRBJ1-3; 8 nucleotides line up with TRBD1. The ends lost 3 bases at V and 0 bases at J; junction bases unmatched: 4. This CDR3 has 16 residues. From germline, CDR1 is SGHAT and CDR2 FQNNGV.

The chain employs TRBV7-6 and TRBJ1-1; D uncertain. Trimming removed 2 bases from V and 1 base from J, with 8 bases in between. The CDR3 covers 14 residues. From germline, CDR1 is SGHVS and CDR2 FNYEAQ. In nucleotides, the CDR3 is TGTGCCAGCAGCTTACGGACGGAGAACACTGAAGCTTTCTTT. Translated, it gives CASSLRTENTEAFF. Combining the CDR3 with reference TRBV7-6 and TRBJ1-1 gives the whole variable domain GAGVSQSPRYKVTKRGQDVALRCDPISGHVSLYWYRQALGQGPEFLTYFNYEAQQDKSGLPNDRFSAERPEGSISTLTIQRTEQRDSAMYRCASSLRTENTEAFFGQGTRLTVV.

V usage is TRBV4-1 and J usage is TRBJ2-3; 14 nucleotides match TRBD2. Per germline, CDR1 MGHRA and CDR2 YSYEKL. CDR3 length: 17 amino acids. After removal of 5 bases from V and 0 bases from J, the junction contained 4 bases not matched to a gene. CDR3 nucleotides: TGCGCCAGCAGCAGGGGACTAGCGGGGGTTAGCACAGATACGCAGTATTTT. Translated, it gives CASSRGLAGVSTDTQYF.

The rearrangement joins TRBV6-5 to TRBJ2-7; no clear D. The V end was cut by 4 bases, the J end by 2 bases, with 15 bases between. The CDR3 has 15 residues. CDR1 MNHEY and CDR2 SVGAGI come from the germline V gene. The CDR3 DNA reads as TGTGCCAGCAGTTTTATGGGTCCCTCCCCCTACGAGCAGTACTTC. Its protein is CASSFMGPSPYEQYF.

The DNA of the CDR3 is TGCGCCAGCAGCTCTCGGACTAGCGGGGGCCGGGGGGAGACCCAGTACTTC. It is translated as CASSSRTSGGRGETQYF. This rearrangement joins TRBV5-1 to TRBJ2-5; 13 nucleotides agree with TRBD2. The CDR3 runs to 17 residues. After removal of 3 bases from V and 5 bases from J, the junction contained 10 bases not matched to a gene. Germline V CDR1 and CDR2: SGHRS, YFSETQ.

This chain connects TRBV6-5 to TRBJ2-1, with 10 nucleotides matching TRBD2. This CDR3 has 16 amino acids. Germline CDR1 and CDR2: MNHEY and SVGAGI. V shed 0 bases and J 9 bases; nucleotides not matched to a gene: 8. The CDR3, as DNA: TGTGCCAGCAGTTACTCGCGGGCTAGCGGGAGAACTGAGCAGTTCTTC. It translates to CASSYSRASGRTEQFF.

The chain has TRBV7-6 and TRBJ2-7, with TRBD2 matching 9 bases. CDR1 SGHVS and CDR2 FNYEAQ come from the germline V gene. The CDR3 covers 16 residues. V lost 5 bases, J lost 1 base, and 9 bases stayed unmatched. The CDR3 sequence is CASSPHQAGGSYEQYF. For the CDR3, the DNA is TGTGCCAGCAGCCCCCATCAAGCGGGGGGTTCCTACGAGCAGTACTTC.

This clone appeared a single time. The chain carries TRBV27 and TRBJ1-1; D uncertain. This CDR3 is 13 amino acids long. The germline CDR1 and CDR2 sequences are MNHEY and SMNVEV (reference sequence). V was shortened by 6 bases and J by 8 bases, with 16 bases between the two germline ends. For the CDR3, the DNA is TGTGCCAGCAGAAGGATGATGGCTCCCGAAGCTTTCTTT. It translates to CASRRMMAPEAFF.

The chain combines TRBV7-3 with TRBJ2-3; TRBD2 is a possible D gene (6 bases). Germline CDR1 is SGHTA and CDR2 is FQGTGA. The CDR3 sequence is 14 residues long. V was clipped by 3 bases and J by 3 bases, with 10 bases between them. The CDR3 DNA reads TGTGCCAGCAGCTTTAGCGGAGTAACAGATACGCAGTATTTT. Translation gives CASSFSGVTDTQYF. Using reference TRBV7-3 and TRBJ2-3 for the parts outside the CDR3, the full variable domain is GAGVSQTPSNKVTEKGKYVELRCDPISGHTALYWYRQSLGQGPEFLIYFQGTGAADDSGLPNDRFFAVRPEGSVSTLKIQRTERGDSAVYLCASSFSGVTDTQYFGPGTRLTVL.

The CDR3 is CASSLGWDSSTSYEQYF. The CDR3 DNA follows: TGTGCCAGCAGCTTAGGGTGGGACTCTAGTACCTCCTACGAGCAGTACTTC. The chain combines TRBV11-2 with TRBJ2-7, with a weak D call TRBD2 (6 bases). Looked up from germline, CDR1 is SGHAT and CDR2 is FQNNGV. This CDR3 region has 17 residues. The ends were cut back, 1 base at V and 0 bases at J, with 16 bases in the middle.

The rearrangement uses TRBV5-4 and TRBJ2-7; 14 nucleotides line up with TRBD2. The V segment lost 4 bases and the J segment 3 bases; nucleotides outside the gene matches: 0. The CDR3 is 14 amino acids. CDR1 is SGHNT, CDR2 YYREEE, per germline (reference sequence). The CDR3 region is CASSGTSGSYEQYF. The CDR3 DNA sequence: TGTGCCAGCAGCGGGACTAGCGGGAGCTACGAGCAGTACTTC.

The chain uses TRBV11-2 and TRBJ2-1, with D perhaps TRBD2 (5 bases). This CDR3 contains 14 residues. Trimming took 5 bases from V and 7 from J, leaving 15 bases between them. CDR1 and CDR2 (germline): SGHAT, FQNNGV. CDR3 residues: CASSAFSTGNEQFF. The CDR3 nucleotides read TGTGCCAGCAGCGCCTTTTCTACGGGGAATGAGCAGTTCTTC.